This T cell receptor (beta chain) was observed in a study of PD-L1 blockade in urothelial cancer. Study information: Blood was tested 3 weeks (second dose) and 6 weeks into treatment.

V lost 2 bases and J lost 5, with 10 bases in between. CDR1 SEHNR and CDR2 FQNEAQ come from the germline V gene (reference sequence). This CDR3 contains 14 residues. The patients' disease, urothelial carcinoma, was locally advanced or metastatic. TCRdb keeps only in-frame clones here, not all; method: immunoSEQ multiplex PCR. In the table there are 35,000 to 50,000 clones, approximately 80% of which are singletons. This receptor was obtained from a man between 65 and 85 years old with urothelial cancer. The genes are TRBV7-9 and TRBJ2-1; D remains ambiguous. The specimen comprised PBMCs, sampled around atezolizumab (anti-PD-L1) treatment. In DNA, the CDR3 is TGTGCCAGCAGCTTATGGAGTGTCGACAATGAGCAGTTCTTC. Protein: CASSLWSVDNEQFF.